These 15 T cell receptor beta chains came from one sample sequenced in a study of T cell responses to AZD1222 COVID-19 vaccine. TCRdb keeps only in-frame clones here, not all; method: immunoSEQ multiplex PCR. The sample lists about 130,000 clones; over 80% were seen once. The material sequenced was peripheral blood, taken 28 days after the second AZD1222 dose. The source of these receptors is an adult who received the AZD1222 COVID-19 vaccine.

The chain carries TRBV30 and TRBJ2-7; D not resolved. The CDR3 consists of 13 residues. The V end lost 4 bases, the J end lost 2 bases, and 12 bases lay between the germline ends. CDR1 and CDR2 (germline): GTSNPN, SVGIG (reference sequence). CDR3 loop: CAWIGSGPYEQYF. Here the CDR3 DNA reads TGTGCCTGGATTGGTTCCGGACCCTACGAGCAGTACTTC.

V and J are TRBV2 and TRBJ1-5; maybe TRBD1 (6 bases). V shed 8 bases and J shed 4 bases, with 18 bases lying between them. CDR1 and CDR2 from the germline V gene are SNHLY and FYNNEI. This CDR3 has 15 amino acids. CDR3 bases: TGTGCCAGCGCAGGGTTGGGGGCGGGTAATCAGCCCCAGCATTTT. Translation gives CASAGLGAGNQPQHF.

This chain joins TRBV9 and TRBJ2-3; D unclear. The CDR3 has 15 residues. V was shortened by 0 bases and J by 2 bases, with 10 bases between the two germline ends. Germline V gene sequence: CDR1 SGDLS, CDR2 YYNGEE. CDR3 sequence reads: CASSVGARTTDTQYF. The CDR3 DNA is TGTGCCAGCAGCGTAGGTGCGAGAACCACAGATACGCAGTATTTT.

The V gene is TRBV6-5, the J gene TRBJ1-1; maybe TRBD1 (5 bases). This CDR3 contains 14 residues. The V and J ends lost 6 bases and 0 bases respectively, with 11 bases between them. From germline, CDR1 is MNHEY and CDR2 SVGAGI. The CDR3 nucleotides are TGTGCCAGCAGAATGACAGCTCTGAACACTGAAGCTTTCTTT. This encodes CASRMTALNTEAFF.

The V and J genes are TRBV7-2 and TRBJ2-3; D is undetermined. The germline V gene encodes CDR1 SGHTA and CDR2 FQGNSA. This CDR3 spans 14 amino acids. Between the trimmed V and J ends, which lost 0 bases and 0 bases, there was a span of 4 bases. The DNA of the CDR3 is TGTGCCAGCAGCTTAGCCCATAGCACAGATACGCAGTATTTT. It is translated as CASSLAHSTDTQYF. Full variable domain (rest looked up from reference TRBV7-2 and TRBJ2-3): GAGVSQSPSNKVTEKGKDVELRCDPISGHTALYWYRQSLGQGLEFLIYFQGNSAPDKSGLPSDRFSAERTGGSVSTLTIQRTQQEDSAVYLCASSLAHSTDTQYFGPGTRLTVL.

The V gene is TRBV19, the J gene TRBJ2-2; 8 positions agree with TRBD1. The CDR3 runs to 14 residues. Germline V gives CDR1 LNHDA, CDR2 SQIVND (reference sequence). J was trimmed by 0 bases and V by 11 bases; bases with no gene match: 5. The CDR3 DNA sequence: TGTGCCGGACGGACAGGGTCGAACACCGGGGAGCTGTTTTTT. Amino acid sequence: CAGRTGSNTGELFF.

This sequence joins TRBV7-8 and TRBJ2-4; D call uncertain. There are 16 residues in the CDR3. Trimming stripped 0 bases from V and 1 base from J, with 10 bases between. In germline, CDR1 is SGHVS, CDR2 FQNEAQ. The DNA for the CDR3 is TGTGCCAGCAGCTTAGCAGCCATTTGGGCCAAAAACATTCAGTACTTC. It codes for CASSLAAIWAKNIQYF.

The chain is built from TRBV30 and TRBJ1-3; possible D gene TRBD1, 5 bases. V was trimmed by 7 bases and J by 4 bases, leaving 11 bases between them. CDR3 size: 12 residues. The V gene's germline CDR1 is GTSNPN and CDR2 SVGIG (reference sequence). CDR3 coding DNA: TGTGCCTCCGGGGACGGGGGAAACACCATATATTTT. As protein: CASGDGGNTIYF.

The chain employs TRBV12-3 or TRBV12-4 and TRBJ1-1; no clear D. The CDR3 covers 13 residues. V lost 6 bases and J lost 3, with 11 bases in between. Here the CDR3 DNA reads TGTGCCAGCAGACCCCGCCGGGACACTGAAGCTTTCTTT. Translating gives CASRPRRDTEAFF.

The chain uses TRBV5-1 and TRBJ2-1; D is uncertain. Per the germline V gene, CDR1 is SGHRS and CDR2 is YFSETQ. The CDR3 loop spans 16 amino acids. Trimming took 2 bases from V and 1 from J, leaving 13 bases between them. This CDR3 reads CASSLGNRASYNEQFF. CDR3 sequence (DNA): TGCGCCAGCAGCTTAGGGAACAGAGCTTCCTACAATGAGCAGTTCTTC.

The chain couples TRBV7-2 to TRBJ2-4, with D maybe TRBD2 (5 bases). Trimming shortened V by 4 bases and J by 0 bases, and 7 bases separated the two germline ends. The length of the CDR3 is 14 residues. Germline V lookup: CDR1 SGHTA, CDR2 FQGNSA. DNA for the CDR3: TGTGCCAGCAGCTCCCGGGGAGCCAAAAACATTCAGTACTTC. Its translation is CASSSRGAKNIQYF.

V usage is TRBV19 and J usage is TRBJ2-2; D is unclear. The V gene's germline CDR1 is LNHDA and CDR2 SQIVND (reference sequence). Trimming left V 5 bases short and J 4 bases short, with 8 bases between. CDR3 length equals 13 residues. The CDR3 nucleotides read TGTGCCAGTAGTTTAGTCATCACCGGGGAGCTGTTTTTT. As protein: CASSLVITGELFF. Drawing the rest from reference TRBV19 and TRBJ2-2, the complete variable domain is DGGITQSPKYLFRKEGQNVTLSCEQNLNHDAMYWYRQDPGQGLRLIYYSQIVNDFQKGDIAEGYSVSREKKESFPLTVTSAQKNPTAFYLCASSLVITGELFFGEGSRLTVL.

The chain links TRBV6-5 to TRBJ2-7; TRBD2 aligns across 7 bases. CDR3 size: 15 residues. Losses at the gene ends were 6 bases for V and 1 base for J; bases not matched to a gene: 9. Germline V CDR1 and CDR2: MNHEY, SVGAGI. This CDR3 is CASRARPGGSYEQYF. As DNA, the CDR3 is TGTGCCAGCAGGGCCCGCCCGGGGGGATCCTACGAGCAGTACTTC.

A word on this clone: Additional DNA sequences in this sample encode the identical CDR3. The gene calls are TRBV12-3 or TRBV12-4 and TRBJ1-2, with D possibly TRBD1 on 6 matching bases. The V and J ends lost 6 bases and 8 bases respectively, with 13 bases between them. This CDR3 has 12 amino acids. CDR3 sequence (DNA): TGTGCCAGCAGCCGTACAGGGAGCGGCTACACCTTC. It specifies CASSRTGSGYTF.

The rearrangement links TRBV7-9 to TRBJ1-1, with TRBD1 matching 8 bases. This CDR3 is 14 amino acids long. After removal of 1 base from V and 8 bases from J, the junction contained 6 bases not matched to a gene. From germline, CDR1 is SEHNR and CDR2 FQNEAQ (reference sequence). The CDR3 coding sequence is TGTGCCAGCAGCTTAGAAACCAGGGGGCGCGAAGCTTTCTTT. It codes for CASSLETRGREAFF.